The 2 T cell receptor beta chains given below trace back to one sample, sequenced in a study of post-analysis software for immune sequencing data. Sequencing libraries made from TCR beta cDNA carried unique molecular identifiers. TCRdb reprocessed the PCR reads via MiXCR and lists one record per CDR3 protein. Of hundreds of thousands of distinct CDR3 sequences in the sample, about 57% were seen once. Study observations and caveats: Comparison of patients with controls showed 4 to 6 TRBV segments more frequent in patients, TRBV5-6, TRBV5-1 and TRBV20-1 among them.

These receptors' antigens are unknown. Sequencing was carried out using blood. These receptors were taken from a girl aged 10 to 17 with multiple sclerosis.

The chain links TRBV4-1 to TRBJ2-7; tentative D call: TRBD1 (5 bases). This CDR3 spans 15 amino acids. V was shortened by 1 base and J by 0 bases, with 10 bases between the two germline ends. Germline loops: CDR1 MGHRA, CDR2 YSYEKL. The CDR3 spells CASSQADIASYEQYF. CDR3 nucleotide sequence: TGCGCCAGCAGCCAAGCGGACATTGCCTCCTACGAGCAGTACTTC.

The chain uses TRBV20-1 and TRBJ2-1; TRBD2 matches at 7 bases. CDR1 and CDR2 (germline): DFQATT, SNEGSKA (reference sequence). The junction had 16 bases not matched to a gene; V was cut back by 6 bases and J by 2 bases. CDR3 size: 17 residues. The CDR3 DNA follows: TGCAGTGCAGCCCCAGTCTGGGCGGGAGTGGCCTACAATGAGCAGTTCTTC. Its translation: CSAAPVWAGVAYNEQFF.